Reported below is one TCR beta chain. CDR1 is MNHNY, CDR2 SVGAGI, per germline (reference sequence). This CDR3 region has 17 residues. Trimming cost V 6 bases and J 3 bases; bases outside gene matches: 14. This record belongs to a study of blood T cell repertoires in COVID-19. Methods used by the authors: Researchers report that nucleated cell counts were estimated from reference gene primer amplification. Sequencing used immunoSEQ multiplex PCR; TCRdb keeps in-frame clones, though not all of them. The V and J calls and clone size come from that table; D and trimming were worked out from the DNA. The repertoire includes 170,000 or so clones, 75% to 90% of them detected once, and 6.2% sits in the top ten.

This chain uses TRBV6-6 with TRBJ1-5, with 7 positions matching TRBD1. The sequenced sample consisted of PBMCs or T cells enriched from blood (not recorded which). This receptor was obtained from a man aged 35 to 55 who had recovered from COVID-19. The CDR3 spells CASSRTGVGVLNQPQHF. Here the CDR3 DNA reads TGTGCCAGCAGCCGAACAGGGGTGGGGGTCCTCAATCAGCCCCAGCATTTT.